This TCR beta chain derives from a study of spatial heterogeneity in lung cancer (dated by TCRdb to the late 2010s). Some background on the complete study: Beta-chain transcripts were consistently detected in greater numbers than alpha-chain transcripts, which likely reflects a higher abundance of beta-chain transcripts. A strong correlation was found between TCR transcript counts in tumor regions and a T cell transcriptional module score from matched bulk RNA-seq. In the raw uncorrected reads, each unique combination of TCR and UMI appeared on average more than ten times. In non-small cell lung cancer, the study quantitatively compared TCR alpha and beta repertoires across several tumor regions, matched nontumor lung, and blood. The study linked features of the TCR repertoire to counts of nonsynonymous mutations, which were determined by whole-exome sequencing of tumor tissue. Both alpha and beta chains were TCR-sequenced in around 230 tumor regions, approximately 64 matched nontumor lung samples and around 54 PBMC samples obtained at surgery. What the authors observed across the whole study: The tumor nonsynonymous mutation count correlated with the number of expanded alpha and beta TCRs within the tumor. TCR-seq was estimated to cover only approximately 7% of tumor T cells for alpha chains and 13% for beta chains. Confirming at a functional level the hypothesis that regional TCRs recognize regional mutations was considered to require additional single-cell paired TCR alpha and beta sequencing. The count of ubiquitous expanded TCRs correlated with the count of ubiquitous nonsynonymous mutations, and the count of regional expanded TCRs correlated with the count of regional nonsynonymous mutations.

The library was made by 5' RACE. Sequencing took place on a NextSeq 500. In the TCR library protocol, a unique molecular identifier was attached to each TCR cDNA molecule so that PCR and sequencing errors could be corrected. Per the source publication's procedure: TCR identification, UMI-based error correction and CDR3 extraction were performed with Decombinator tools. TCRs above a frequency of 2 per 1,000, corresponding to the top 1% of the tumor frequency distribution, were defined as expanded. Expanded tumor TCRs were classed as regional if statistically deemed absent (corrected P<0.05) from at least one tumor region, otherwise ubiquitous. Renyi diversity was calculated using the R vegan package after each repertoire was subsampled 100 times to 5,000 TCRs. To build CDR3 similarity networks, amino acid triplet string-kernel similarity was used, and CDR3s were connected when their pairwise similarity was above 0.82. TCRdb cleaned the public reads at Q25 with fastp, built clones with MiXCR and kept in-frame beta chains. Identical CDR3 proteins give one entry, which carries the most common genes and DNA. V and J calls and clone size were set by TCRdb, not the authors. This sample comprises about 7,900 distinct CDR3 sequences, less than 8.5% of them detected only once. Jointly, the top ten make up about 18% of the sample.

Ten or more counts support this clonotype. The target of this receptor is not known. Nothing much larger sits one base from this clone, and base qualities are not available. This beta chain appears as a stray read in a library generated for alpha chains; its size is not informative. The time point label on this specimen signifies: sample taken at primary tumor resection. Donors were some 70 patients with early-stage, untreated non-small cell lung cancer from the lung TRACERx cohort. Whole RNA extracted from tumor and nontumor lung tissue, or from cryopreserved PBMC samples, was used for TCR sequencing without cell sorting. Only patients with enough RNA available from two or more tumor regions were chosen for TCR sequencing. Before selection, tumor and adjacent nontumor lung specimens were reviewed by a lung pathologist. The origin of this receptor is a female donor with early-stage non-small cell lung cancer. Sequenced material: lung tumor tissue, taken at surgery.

The encoded CDR3 is CASSLDSTVNTEAFF. At the DNA level, the sequence is TGTGCCAGCAGCTTGGACTCGACAGTGAACACTGAAGCTTTCTTT. The V gene is TRBV5-4 and the J gene is TRBJ1-1; a tentative D match to TRBD1 spans 5 bases. The CDR3, from cysteine to phenylalanine, totals 15 residues. Only the CDR3 DNA is retained, 45 bases long and in frame from the first base. The germline V gene (reference sequence) yields SGHNT for CDR1 and YYREEE for CDR2. A distance of 9 bases separates the germline ends of V and J, which lose 0 bases and 0 bases respectively.